The 13 T cell receptor beta chains below come from one sample, sequenced in a study of T cells in Graves' hyperthyroidism and ophthalmopathy. Researchers took RNA transcripts and amplified the TCR beta CDR3 regions from them. The primer set for the first-round RT-PCR of the TCR CDR3 was HTBI. TCRdb fed the multiplex PCR reads into MiXCR, producing one record per CDR3 protein. The sample consists of under 400,000 distinct CDR3 sequences, around 18% of them appearing once. Sequenced sample: blood. The receptor set was obtained from a woman aged 40-49 years with Graves' ophthalmopathy.

The V call is TRBV2, the J call TRBJ2-7; a possible D gene is TRBD1 (6 bases). There are 13 residues in the CDR3. CDR1 is SNHLY and CDR2 is FYNNEI in the germline V gene. The V and J ends lost 8 bases and 7 bases respectively, with 18 bases between them. CDR3 in amino acids: CASVGDILTEQYF. The DNA of the CDR3 is TGTGCCAGCGTTGGGGACATCTTGACTGAGCAGTACTTC.

Concerning this clonotype: Being one base from a much bigger clone, this may be a read error. V is TRBV27 and J is TRBJ2-7, with TRBD2 matching 8 bases. The germline gives CDR1 MNHEY, CDR2 SMNVEV (reference sequence). CDR3 length: 15 residues. The J segment lost 2 bases and the V segment lost 2 bases, leaving 5 bases of the junction unmatched. CDR3 amino acids: CASSLRREVPYEQYF. CDR3 in DNA: TGTGCCAGCAGTTTACGGCGGGAGGTCCCCTACGAGCAGTACTTC.

The chain has TRBV5-1 and TRBJ2-7, with D possibly matching TRBD1 (5 bases). The germline V gene has CDR1 SGHRS and CDR2 YFSETQ. Trimming left V 4 bases short and J 2 bases short, with 16 bases between. The CDR3 contains 15 residues. The CDR3 DNA follows: TGCGCCAGCAGCAAAGAAACACAGGTTACCTACGAGCAGTACTTC. Amino acids: CASSKETQVTYEQYF.

This clonotype has ten or more counts. The chain couples TRBV30 to TRBJ2-7; D not resolved. CDR3 length equals 12 residues. Germline V gene lookup returns CDR1 GTSNPN and CDR2 SVGIG (reference sequence). Trimming took off 2 bases at V and 3 bases at J, with 8 bases between the two ends. CDR3 DNA sequence: TGTGCCTGGAGTAGGGCCAACTACGAGCAGTACTTC. This codes for CAWSRANYEQYF.

This clonotype was detected many times. The genes are TRBV28 and TRBJ1-6; 10 bases fit TRBD1. CDR3 length: 14 residues. With 6 bases clipped from V and 7 bases from J, the junction kept 3 bases outside the gene matches. Germline V gives CDR1 MDHEN, CDR2 SYDVKM. CDR3 nucleotide sequence: TGTGCCAGCAGGGGGGGACAGGGGAATTCACCCCTCCACTTT. As protein: CASRGGQGNSPLHF.

Many counts were recorded for this clonotype. V usage is TRBV29-1 and J usage is TRBJ1-2; 8 bases map to TRBD1. This CDR3 is 14 amino acids long. V gave up 2 bases and J gave up 4 bases; unmatched junction bases: 6. Germline values: CDR1 SQVTM, CDR2 ANQGSEA. CDR3 DNA: TGCAGCGTTGAACTCCTGGGGACAGGCTATGGCTACACCTTC. As protein: CSVELLGTGYGYTF.

The chain employs TRBV7-2 and TRBJ2-4; D ambiguous. The CDR3 covers 14 residues. Germline V CDR1 and CDR2: SGHTA, FQGNSA. Between the trimmed V and J ends, which lost 6 bases and 0 bases, there was a span of 9 bases. The chain's CDR3 is CASRRALAKNIQYF. In DNA form, the CDR3 reads TGTGCCAGCAGACGGGCCCTAGCCAAAAACATTCAGTACTTC.

This clonotype was counted ten times or more. The V call is TRBV30, the J call TRBJ1-1; weak D call: TRBD1 (5 bases). The germline V and J ends were trimmed by 4 bases and 4 bases, with 13 bases remaining between them. Germline V CDR1 and CDR2: GTSNPN, SVGIG (reference sequence). This CDR3 has 13 residues. The CDR3 DNA is TGTGCCTGGACTCCTTCTCAGGGCACTGAAGCTTTCTTT. Residues: CAWTPSQGTEAFF.

This clonotype was observed at least ten times. V usage is TRBV6-5 and J usage is TRBJ2-5, with D maybe TRBD1 (6 bases). CDR1 and CDR2 from the germline V gene are MNHEY and SVGAGI. This CDR3 region has 14 residues. Trimming cost V 2 bases and J 4 bases, with 11 bases left between them. CDR3 nucleotides: TGTGCCAGCAGTTACGGGGGCGAGGGAGAGACCCAGTACTTC. Translated, it gives CASSYGGEGETQYF.

This clonotype was counted at least ten times. The V call is TRBV28, the J call TRBJ2-4, with no clear D. Germline CDR1 MDHEN, CDR2 SYDVKM. This CDR3 region has 12 residues. The V end was cut by 5 bases, the J end by 15 bases, with 17 bases between. The CDR3 reads CASSRIRSSAYF. CDR3 DNA: TGTGCCAGCAGTCGAATTAGGAGTTCTGCGTACTTC. The entire variable domain, with the rest obtained from reference TRBV28 and TRBJ2-4, is as follows: DVKVTQSSRYLVKRTGEKVFLECVQDMDHENMFWYRQDPGLGLRLIYFSYDVKMKEKGDIPEGYSVSREKKERFSLILESASTNQTSMYLCASSRIRSSAYFGAGTRLSVL.

The sample holds many counts of this clonotype. The V gene is TRBV24-1, the J gene TRBJ1-5; D remains ambiguous. Trimming left V 3 bases short and J 2 bases short, with 7 bases between. The CDR3 length is 14 residues. CDR1 is KGHDR, CDR2 SFDVKD, per germline. CDR3 DNA sequence: TGTGCCACCAGTGATGCGCCGGGCAATCAGCCCCAGCATTTT. Translating it yields CATSDAPGNQPQHF.

There are a few counts of this clonotype. The chain joins TRBV5-1 to TRBJ2-7; TRBD1 matches 11 bases. Germline trimming cut 6 bases from V and 3 bases from J; bases unmatched to any gene: 5. The CDR3 loop spans 14 amino acids. CDR1 and CDR2 (germline): SGHRS, YFSETQ. The CDR3 DNA sequence: TGCGCCAGCACCAGGGACAGGGGGGGCTACGAGCAGTACTTC. This sequence encodes CASTRDRGGYEQYF. Filled out from reference TRBV5-1 and TRBJ2-7, the complete variable domain reads KAGVTQTPRYLIKTRGQQVTLSCSPISGHRSVSWYQQTPGQGLQFLFEYFSETQRNKGNFPGRFSGRQFSNSRSEMNVSTLELGDSALYLCASTRDRGGYEQYFGPGTRLTVT.

This clonotype was detected many times. The genes are TRBV11-2 and TRBJ2-4; D remains unclear. CDR1 and CDR2 (germline): SGHAT, FQNNGV. This CDR3 region has 17 residues. Trimming shortened V by 2 bases and J by 0 bases, and 14 bases separated the two germline ends. The CDR3 region has the DNA TGTGCCAGCAGCTTAAGTAGTTGGGGTCTAGCCAAAAACATTCAGTACTTC. Translated, it gives CASSLSSWGLAKNIQYF.